The clone carrying this TCR beta chain showed up just once. Antigen unknown. TCRdb fed the reads into MiXCR, producing one record per CDR3 protein. The sample consists of 900,000 to 950,000 distinct CDR3 sequences, 30% to 40% of them appearing once. The sample comes from a study of T cell repertoires in cytomegalovirus infection. Whole-study context: Public TCR beta signature analysis indicated the presence of both CMV infection and matching HLA type.

The germline V gene has CDR1 MNHEY and CDR2 SMNVEV (reference sequence). After removal of 5 bases from V and 6 bases from J, the junction contained 6 bases not matched to a gene. The CDR3 contains 14 residues. This sample comprised cultured CD8+ T cells from PBMCs, obtained from culture after CMV antigen stimulation. The TCR comes from a human donor in good health (CMV status not recorded). Some clones in this sample may be carry-over from other donors' samples. This chain joins TRBV27 and TRBJ1-2; TRBD1 agrees at 10 bases. Written as DNA, the CDR3 is TGTGCCAGCAGTGGGGGACAGGGGCTGGATGGCTACACCTTC. Protein product: CASSGGQGLDGYTF.